These T cell receptor beta chains were read from a single sample in a study of T cell repertoires in cytomegalovirus infection. From the reads, TCRdb called clonotypes with MiXCR, one entry per CDR3 protein. The sample has 300,000 or so distinct CDR3 sequences, roughly 23% seen once; the top ten hold around 13%. The sequenced sample consisted of PBMCs. The receptors here all came from a human donor in good health (CMV status not recorded). Some clones in this sample may be carry-over from other donors' samples. CDR3s include the opening cysteine and the closing phenylalanine or tryptophan.

cdr3_aa j_call cdr3_length v_call
CASSEGGGTLLNYGYTF TRBJ1-2 17 TRBV10-2
CASSLGANRGTDTQYF TRBJ2-3 16 TRBV11-2
CASSSGQGNTEAFF TRBJ1-1 14 TRBV28
CASSSPFDTQYF TRBJ2-3 12 TRBV7-2
CASSLYRVSAQYF TRBJ2-3 13 TRBV7-6
CASSQELHGGTQYF TRBJ2-5 14 TRBV4-3
CASLLDRLNTEAFF TRBJ1-1 14 TRBV6-1
CASSLVGGRGETQYF TRBJ2-5 15 TRBV7-2
CASSPKTPTNTGELFF TRBJ2-2 16 TRBV4-2
CSVRGGHEKLFF TRBJ1-4 12 TRBV29-1
CASRARDRSAKNIQYF TRBJ2-4 16 TRBV27
CASSLARDRFLGREKLFF TRBJ1-4 18 TRBV7-6
CASSLAGSTGELFF TRBJ2-2 14 TRBV7-2
CASTLAENTGELFF TRBJ2-2 14 TRBV11-2
CASSPGQGGQPQHF TRBJ1-5 14 TRBV9
CASSLGPSGELFF TRBJ2-2 13 TRBV12-3/TRBV12-4
CASSSENYGYTF TRBJ1-2 12 TRBV11-2
CASSGASGSIYEQYF TRBJ2-7 15 TRBV28
CASSFGPGKWSNQPQHF TRBJ1-5 17 TRBV28
CASSYSGEKLFF TRBJ1-4 12 TRBV6-5
CSVEYGSNEKLFF TRBJ1-4 13 TRBV29-1
CASSLREGNEQFF TRBJ2-1 13 TRBV11-3
CASSQGGEQFF TRBJ2-1 11 TRBV6-2/TRBV6-3
CASSPLGQRSGQETQYF TRBJ2-5 17 TRBV28
CATSVIAPGGDTQYF TRBJ2-3 15 TRBV15
CASRLGTGNEKLFF TRBJ1-4 14 TRBV12-3/TRBV12-4
CSARNKDRVYEQYF TRBJ2-7 14 TRBV20-1
CSARASLAYEQYF TRBJ2-7 13 TRBV20-1
CASTDLTGTAGYTF TRBJ1-2 14 TRBV6-5
CSVETSNTEAFF TRBJ1-1 12 TRBV29-1
CASSYSPWGVRGYEQYF TRBJ2-7 17 TRBV6-8
CAIGPSGSSYEQYF TRBJ2-7 14 TRBV10-3
CASSHSPGQTVSYEQYF TRBJ2-7 17 TRBV4-3
CASRRTGGLTYEQYF TRBJ2-7 15 TRBV6-5
CASSTDRGGTEAFF TRBJ1-1 14 TRBV19
CSASRREWAYGYTF TRBJ1-2 14 TRBV20-1
CASSSGERKYSNQPQHF TRBJ1-5 17 TRBV5-7
CSVGAGGPYEQYF TRBJ2-7 13 TRBV29-1
CASSLMGQGASPLHF TRBJ1-6 15 TRBV12-3/TRBV12-4
CASRRGRSGNTEAFF TRBJ1-1 15 TRBV3-1
CASSSYNQPQHF TRBJ1-5 12 TRBV7-2
CASRASGRAFGELFF TRBJ2-2 15 TRBV5-6
CASSQGTVINNEQFF TRBJ2-1 15 TRBV4-1
CASKSLHGTGELFF TRBJ2-2 14 TRBV5-5
CSARGGQPYSGNTIYF TRBJ1-3 16 TRBV20-1